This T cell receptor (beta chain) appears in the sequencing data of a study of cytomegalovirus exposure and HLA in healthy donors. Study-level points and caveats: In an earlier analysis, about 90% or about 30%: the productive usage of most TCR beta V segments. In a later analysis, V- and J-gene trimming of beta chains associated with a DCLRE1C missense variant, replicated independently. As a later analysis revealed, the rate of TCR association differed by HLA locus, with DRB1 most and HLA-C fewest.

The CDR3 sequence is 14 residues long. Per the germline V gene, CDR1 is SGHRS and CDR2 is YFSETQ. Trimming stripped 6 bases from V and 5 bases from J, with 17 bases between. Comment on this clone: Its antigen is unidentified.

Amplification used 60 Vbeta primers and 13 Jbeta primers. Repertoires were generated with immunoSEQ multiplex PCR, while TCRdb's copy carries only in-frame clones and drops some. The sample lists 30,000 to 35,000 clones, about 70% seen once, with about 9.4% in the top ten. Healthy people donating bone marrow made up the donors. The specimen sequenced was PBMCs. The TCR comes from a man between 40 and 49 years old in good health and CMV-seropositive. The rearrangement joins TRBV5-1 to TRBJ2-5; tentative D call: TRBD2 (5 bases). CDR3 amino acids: CASTASLRGETQYF. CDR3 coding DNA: TGCGCCAGCACCGCCAGTCTTCGAGGGGAGACCCAGTACTTC.